Each of the 15 T cell receptor beta chains below was sequenced from the same sample in a study of T cells expressing NK-cell markers. For each CDR3 protein, TCRdb gives one entry from its re-call of the 5' RACE reads, without DNA. The sample holds 400,000 to 550,000 distinct CDR3 sequences. Sequenced: blood T cells: a sorted CD56 or NKG2C T cell subset, CD4+ or CD8+ T cells, or bulk PBMC T cells (not recorded which). These receptors originate from a woman aged 18 to 75 in good health.

V is TRBV11-1 and J is TRBJ2-7; the TCRdb call, TRBD2, lacks DNA for checking. Germline V gene lookup returns CDR1 SGHAT and CDR2 FQDESV (reference sequence). The CDR3 covers 14 residues. CDR3 in amino acids: CASSRDYSSYEQYF.

J is TRBJ2-5 and V is TRBV7-7. Germline V gives CDR1 SSHAT, CDR2 FNYEAQ (reference sequence). This CDR3 comprises 14 residues. The CDR3 sequence: CASSLATSQETQYF.

This chain uses TRBV27 with TRBJ2-1; the D call from TCRdb, TRBD2, cannot be confirmed without DNA. This CDR3 contains 19 residues. Looked up from germline, CDR1 is MNHEY and CDR2 is SMNVEV (reference sequence). This chain's CDR3 is CASSLSWLAGRSSYNEQFF.

This sequence joins TRBV9 and TRBJ1-2; TCRdb's assignment of TRBD1 cannot be checked, as there is no DNA. The CDR3 contains 15 residues. CDR1 is SGDLS, CDR2 YYNGEE, per germline. This CDR3 reads CASSVGVRGQEGYTF. Based on the CDR3 plus reference TRBV9 and TRBJ1-2, the full variable domain is DSGVTQTPKHLITATGQRVTLRCSPRSGDLSVYWYQQSLDQGLQFLIQYYNGEERAKGNILERFSAQQFPDLHSELNLSSLELGDSALYFCASSVGVRGQEGYTFGSGTRLTVV.

V usage is TRBV4-2 and J usage is TRBJ1-5; TCRdb designates TRBD1, a call that cannot be tested without DNA. Germline CDR1 is LGHNA and CDR2 is YNFKEQ. The CDR3 is made up of 16 amino acids. The CDR3 region is CASSQEFSGLSQPQHF.

The J gene is TRBJ2-7, the V gene TRBV3-1; TCRdb's D gene call, TRBD2, goes unchecked for lack of DNA. CDR1 is LGHDT, CDR2 YNNKEL, per germline (reference sequence). This CDR3 is 15 amino acids long. The CDR3 region is CASSRSSGSGYEQYF.

This rearrangement joins TRBV29-1 to TRBJ1-1; checking the TCRdb D call of TRBD1 is not possible without DNA. Germline values: CDR1 SQVTM, CDR2 ANQGSEA. This CDR3 spans 13 amino acids. Here the CDR3 reads CSPPDRGPLGAFF.

The rearrangement joins TRBV15 to TRBJ2-3; TCRdb's D call of TRBD1 is untestable without DNA. From germline, CDR1 is LNHNV and CDR2 YYDKDF (reference sequence). This CDR3 has 16 residues. The CDR3 sequence: CATSTSSGVGTDTQYF.

This chain's CDR3 is CASTRSGSIEVQYF. This sequence joins TRBV5-6 and TRBJ2-7; TCRdb lists TRBD1, though no DNA is available to test this call. This CDR3 comprises 14 residues. Per the germline V gene, CDR1 is SGHDT and CDR2 is YYEEEE.

The chain carries TRBV23-1 and TRBJ2-1; with no DNA, the TCRdb D assignment of TRBD1 cannot be verified. TRBV23-1 is an open reading frame, and its role is uncertain. This CDR3 has 14 amino acids. CDR3 protein: CASSQLAGQDEQFF.

This chain uses TRBV20-1 with TRBJ1-2; there is no DNA to check the TCRdb D call of TRBD1. Germline V gene data show CDR1 as DFQATT and CDR2 as SNEGSKA (reference sequence). This CDR3 region has 12 residues. CDR3 amino acids: CSASKPGYGYTF.

The V and J genes are TRBV7-2 and TRBJ1-2. Germline V gene lookup returns CDR1 SGHTA and CDR2 FQGNSA. The CDR3 has 13 residues. Here the CDR3 reads CASSSTGHSGYTF. The full variable domain, in which reference TRBV7-2 and TRBJ1-2 provide the parts outside the CDR3, is GAGVSQSPSNKVTEKGKDVELRCDPISGHTALYWYRQSLGQGLEFLIYFQGNSAPDKSGLPSDRFSAERTGGSVSTLTIQRTQQEDSAVYLCASSSTGHSGYTFGSGTRLTVV.

The chain uses TRBV4-3 and TRBJ2-1; no DNA is available, so the TRBD2 call from TCRdb remains unchecked. CDR3 length: 15 amino acids. Germline loops: CDR1 LGHNA, CDR2 YSLEER. The CDR3 sequence is CASSHSGNAYNEQFF.

V and J are TRBV12-3 or TRBV12-4 and TRBJ1-1; TCRdb names TRBD1, which stays unverified in the absence of DNA. The CDR3 is 13 residues long. The chain's CDR3 is CASSGQKNTEAFF.

This rearrangement joins TRBV7-9 to TRBJ2-3; the TCRdb D gene call, TRBD1, has no DNA to confirm it. Germline V gene lookup returns CDR1 SEHNR and CDR2 FQNEAQ (reference sequence). CDR3 length: 13 residues. The CDR3 here is CASSSRVLDTQYF.